The sequence of this T cell receptor (beta chain) was determined in a study of response to subunit inactivated influenza vaccine. V shed 0 bases and J 0 bases; nucleotides not matched to a gene: 12. Looked up from germline, CDR1 is SGHNT and CDR2 is YYREEE (reference sequence). This CDR3 has 20 residues. In its sample, this clonotype was seen once. As yet, its antigen is unknown. Study-wide findings and caveats: There was a suggestion from the authors that each seasonal influenza vaccination recruits few new T cells.

TCRdb ran MiXCR on the RT-PCR reads and lists one entry per CDR3 protein. Of 860,000 or so distinct CDR3 sequences in the sample, about 20% are singletons; the top ten hold more than 8.5%. The material was PBMCs from blood, obtained 5 days after vaccination. V is TRBV5-4 and J is TRBJ2-6; 7 positions agree with TRBD1. The TCR comes from a man aged 50 to 60 who received an inactivated influenza vaccine. CDR3 DNA sequence: TGTGCCAGCAGCTTGGCTGTATCCGGGACAGATCTCTCTGGGGCCAACGTCCTGACTTTC. The encoded protein is CASSLAVSGTDLSGANVLTF. Filled out from reference TRBV5-4 and TRBJ2-6, the complete variable domain reads ETGVTQSPTHLIKTRGQQVTLRCSSQSGHNTVSWYQQALGQGPQFIFQYYREEENGRGNFPPRFSGLQFPNYSSELNVNALELDDSALYLCASSLAVSGTDLSGANVLTFGAGSRLTVL.